The sequence of this TCR beta chain was determined in a study of shared clonotypes between healthy human individuals (dated by TCRdb to the early 2020s). Turning to the overall study: The cohort comprised two women and a few men aged 18 to 49 years. Per donor, leukapheresis produced somewhere between about 0.85 and 10 billion PBMCs. To increase sequencing depth and limit assay-specific biases, TCR repertoire library preparation and sequencing were carried out by different laboratories using diverse techniques. Per donor, three plates each were used for CD4 naive and CD4 memory, two for CD8 naive, and one for CD8 memory. To estimate repertoire size and how much clonotypes are shared between individuals, the study performed deep sequencing of blood TCR repertoires from roughly five healthy adults.

CD8 naive samples were CD45RO-negative cells positively selected for CCR7, giving a CD45RA+CCR7+ population that excluded TemRA cells. Healthy HIV-negative adults with no recently reported acute infections or vaccinations were included as donors. Every donor was a Caucasian adult living in Nashville, Tennessee, USA. After blood collection by leukapheresis, PBMCs were isolated using Ficoll-Histopaque density gradient centrifugation and then cryopreserved in the vapor phase of liquid nitrogen. Analytical flow cytometry was used to check the purity and quantity of every magnetically sorted T cell population. Genomic DNA was isolated from each sorted fraction and quantified by UV absorbance on a Nanodrop 2000c. Points the paper makes about the study in general: Pairwise subsampling indicated that sequencing depth was expected to affect the degree of clonotype sharing among donors. About 5% of naive CD4, approximately 3.7% of naive CD8, approximately 2% of memory CD4, and 0.4% of memory CD8 clonotypes were shared across several donors. Compared with non-shared clonotypes, clonotypes shared by all four sorted-subset donors had higher generation probabilities. Because the study included a small number of donors, the genetic and exposure-history diversity represented was limited. Incomplete sequencing was indicated by rarefaction of sorted-subset datasets, despite the large sequencing depth. Sampling was restricted to blood, and TCR repertoires in tissues likely differ from the TCR repertoires found in blood. Estimated clonotype richness was generally larger for naive than for memory subsets.

On this clone: Its target antigen remains unknown. No base qualities exist here, and no much larger clone lies one base off it.

Using the deep immunoSEQ assay, multiplex PCR amplified TCR CDR3 regions from genomic DNA. For each cell subset, the extracted genomic DNA was distributed evenly across all wells of several immunoSEQ 96-well plates, and each plate served as one replicate. For sorted subsets, each replicate PCR was loaded with 200 ng genomic DNA, equivalent to 30,000 or so T cell genomes. The purified libraries were quantified using a Qubit 3.0 fluorometer, sized with a Bioanalyzer 2100, and then quantified again using the KAPA Library Quantification kit. Every immunoSEQ 96-well plate was sequenced on a separate single-read 150-cycle Illumina NextSeq 550 flow cell. The authors' pipeline ran thus. Because only junctional sequences without quality scores were contained in the immunoSEQ output, filtering matching that applied to full-length reads could not be performed. Sequences were annotated with PyIR, a Python wrapper for IgBLAST v1.9, using IMGT germline references to assign V/J genes and CDR3. Reads were filtered out if the reads had weak V/J assignments (E-value above 1e-6), no CDR3, stop codons, out-of-frame junctions, or ambiguous translated residues. A V3J clonotype was defined by an identical inferred V gene, J gene, and CDR3 amino acid sequence. The percentage overlap between two repertoires was calculated by dividing the number of shared unique clonotypes by the size of the smaller repertoire. Three approaches were used to assess repertoire richness: RTK rarefaction, the Chao1 estimator, and Recon v2.1 estimates of unobserved clonotypes. Generation probabilities for all TCRbeta clonotypes obtained by the gDNA method from several donors were computed using OLGA. TCRdb provides this immuneACCESS table in a form limited to in-frame rearrangements. Some clones are lacking; in checked studies, under half of them reflect an unresolved V gene, and why the rest are absent is not known. V, J and clone size are taken as reported in that table, and D and trimming were inferred from the DNA itself. The sample yields approximately 1.9 million clones; around 95% were counted once. More than 1.5% of the sample lies in the top ten.

This receptor was identified in a man younger than 35 in good health. Some clones in this sample may be carry-over from other donors' samples. The sequencing input was naive CD8+ T cells from PBMCs. The cell subset or site label for this specimen denotes: CD45RA+CCR7+.

The CDR3 reads CASSSGTSGIHEQYF. In nucleotides, the sequence is TGTGCCAGCAGCTCCGGGACTAGCGGGATCCACGAGCAGTACTTC. The receptor chain draws on TRBV11-2 and TRBJ2-7; TRBD2 lines up with 13 middle nucleotides. Per the germline V gene, SGHAT is the CDR1 and FQNNGV is the CDR2. From the cysteine through the phenylalanine, the CDR3 covers 15 amino acids. The CDR3 DNA has 45 bases and is translated from base 1. V loses 4 bases at its end and J loses 5 bases; junction bases beyond the gene matches: 5. Full variable domain (CDR3 extended with the reference TRBV11-2 and TRBJ2-7 proteins): EAGVAQSPRYKIIEKRQSVAFWCNPISGHATLYWYQQILGQGPKLLIQFQNNGVVDDSQLPKDRFSAERLKGVDSTLKIQPAKLEDSAVYLCASSSGTSGIHEQYFGPGTRLTVT.